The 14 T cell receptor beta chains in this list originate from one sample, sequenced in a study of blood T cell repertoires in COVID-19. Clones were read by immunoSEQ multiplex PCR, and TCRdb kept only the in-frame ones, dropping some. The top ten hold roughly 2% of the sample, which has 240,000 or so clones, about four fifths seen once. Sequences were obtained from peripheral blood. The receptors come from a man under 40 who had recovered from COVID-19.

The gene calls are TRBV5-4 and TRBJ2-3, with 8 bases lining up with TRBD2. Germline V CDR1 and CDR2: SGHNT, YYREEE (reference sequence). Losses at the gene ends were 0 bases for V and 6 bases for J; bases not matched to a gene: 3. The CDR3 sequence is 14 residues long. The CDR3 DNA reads TGTGCCAGCAGCTTGGACGGGGGGGCGGATACGCAGTATTTT. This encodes CASSLDGGADTQYF.

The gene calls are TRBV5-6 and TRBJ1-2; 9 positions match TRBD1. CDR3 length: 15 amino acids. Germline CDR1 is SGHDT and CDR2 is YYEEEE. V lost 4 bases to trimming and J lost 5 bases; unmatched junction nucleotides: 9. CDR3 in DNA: TGTGCCAGCAGCACGGTCAGGGACAGGGCTTATGGCTACACCTTC. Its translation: CASSTVRDRAYGYTF. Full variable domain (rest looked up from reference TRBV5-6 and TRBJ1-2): DAGVTQSPTHLIKTRGQQVTLRCSPKSGHDTVSWYQQALGQGPQFIFQYYEEEERQRGNFPDRFSGHQFPNYSSELNVNALLLGDSALYLCASSTVRDRAYGYTFGSGTRLTVV.

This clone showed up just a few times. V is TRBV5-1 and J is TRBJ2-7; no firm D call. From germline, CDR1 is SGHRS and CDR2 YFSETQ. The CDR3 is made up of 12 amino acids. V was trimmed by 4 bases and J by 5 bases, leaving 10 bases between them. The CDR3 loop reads CASSPVNHEQYF. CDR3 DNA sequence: TGCGCCAGCAGCCCGGTTAACCACGAGCAGTACTTC.

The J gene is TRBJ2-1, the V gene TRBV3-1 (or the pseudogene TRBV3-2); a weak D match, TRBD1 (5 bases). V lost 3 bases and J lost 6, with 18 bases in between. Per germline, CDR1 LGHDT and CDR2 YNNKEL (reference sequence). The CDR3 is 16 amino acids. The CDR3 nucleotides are TGTGCCAGCAGCCAGTACCGGGTACAGGCTTTCAATGAGCAGTTCTTC. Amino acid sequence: CASSQYRVQAFNEQFF.

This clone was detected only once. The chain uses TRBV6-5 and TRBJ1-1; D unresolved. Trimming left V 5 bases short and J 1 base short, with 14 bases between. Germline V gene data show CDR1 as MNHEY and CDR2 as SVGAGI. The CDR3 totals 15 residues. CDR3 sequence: CASSNRHRTNTEAFF. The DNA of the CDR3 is TGTGCCAGCAGTAATCGACATCGTACGAACACTGAAGCTTTCTTT.

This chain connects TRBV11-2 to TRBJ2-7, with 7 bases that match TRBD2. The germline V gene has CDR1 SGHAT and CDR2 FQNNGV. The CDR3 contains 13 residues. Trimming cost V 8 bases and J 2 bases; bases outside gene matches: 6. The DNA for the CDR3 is TGTGCCAGCGCCAGGGACTATACCTACGAGCAGTACTTC. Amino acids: CASARDYTYEQYF. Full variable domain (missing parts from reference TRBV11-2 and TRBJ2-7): EAGVAQSPRYKIIEKRQSVAFWCNPISGHATLYWYQQILGQGPKLLIQFQNNGVVDDSQLPKDRFSAERLKGVDSTLKIQPAKLEDSAVYLCASARDYTYEQYFGPGTRLTVT.

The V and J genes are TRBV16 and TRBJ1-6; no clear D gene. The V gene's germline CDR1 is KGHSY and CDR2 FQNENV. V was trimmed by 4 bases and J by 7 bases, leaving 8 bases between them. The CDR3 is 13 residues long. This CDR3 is CASSRLYNSPLHF. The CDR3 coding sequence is TGTGCCAGCAGCCGCCTCTACAATTCACCCCTCCACTTT.

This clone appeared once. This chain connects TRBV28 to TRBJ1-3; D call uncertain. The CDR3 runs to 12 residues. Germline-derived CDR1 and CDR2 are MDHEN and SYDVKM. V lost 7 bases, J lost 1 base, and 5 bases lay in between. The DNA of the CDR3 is TGTGCCAGCACGGGGTCTGGAAACACCATATATTTT. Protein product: CASTGSGNTIYF.

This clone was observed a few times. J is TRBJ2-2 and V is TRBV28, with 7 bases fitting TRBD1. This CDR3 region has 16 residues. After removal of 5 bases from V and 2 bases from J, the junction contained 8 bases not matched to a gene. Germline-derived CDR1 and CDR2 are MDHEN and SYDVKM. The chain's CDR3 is CASSRLRDSNTGELFF. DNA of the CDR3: TGTGCCAGCAGTCGGCTCCGGGACAGTAACACCGGGGAGCTGTTTTTT. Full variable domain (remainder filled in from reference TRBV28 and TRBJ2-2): DVKVTQSSRYLVKRTGEKVFLECVQDMDHENMFWYRQDPGLGLRLIYFSYDVKMKEKGDIPEGYSVSREKKERFSLILESASTNQTSMYLCASSRLRDSNTGELFFGEGSRLTVL.

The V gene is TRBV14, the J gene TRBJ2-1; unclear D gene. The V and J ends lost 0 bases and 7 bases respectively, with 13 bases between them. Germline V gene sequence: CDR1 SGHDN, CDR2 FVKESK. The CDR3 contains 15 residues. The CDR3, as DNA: TGTGCCAGCAGCCAAGAGGTCGATAGCTTTAATGAGCAGTTCTTC. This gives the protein CASSQEVDSFNEQFF.

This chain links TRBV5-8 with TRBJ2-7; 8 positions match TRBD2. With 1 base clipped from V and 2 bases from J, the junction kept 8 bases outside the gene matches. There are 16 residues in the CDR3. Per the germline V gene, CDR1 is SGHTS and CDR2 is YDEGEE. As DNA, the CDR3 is TGTGCCAGCAGCTTGCGTCCCAGCGGGGGACCCTACGAGCAGTACGTC. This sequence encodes CASSLRPSGGPYEQYV.

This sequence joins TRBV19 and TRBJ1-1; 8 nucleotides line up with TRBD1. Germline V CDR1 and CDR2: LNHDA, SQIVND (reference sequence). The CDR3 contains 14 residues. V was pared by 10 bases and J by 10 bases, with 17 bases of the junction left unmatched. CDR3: CATRETGALPGAFF. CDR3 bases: TGTGCCACTAGGGAGACAGGGGCCCTACCGGGAGCTTTCTTT.

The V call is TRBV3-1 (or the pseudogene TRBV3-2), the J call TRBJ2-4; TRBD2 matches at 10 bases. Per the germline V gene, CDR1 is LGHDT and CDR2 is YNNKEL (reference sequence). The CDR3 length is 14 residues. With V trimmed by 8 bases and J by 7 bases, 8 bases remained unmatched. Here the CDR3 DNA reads TGTGCCAGCTGTCAGCGGGGGGGTTTGAACATTCAGTACTTC. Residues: CASCQRGGLNIQYF.

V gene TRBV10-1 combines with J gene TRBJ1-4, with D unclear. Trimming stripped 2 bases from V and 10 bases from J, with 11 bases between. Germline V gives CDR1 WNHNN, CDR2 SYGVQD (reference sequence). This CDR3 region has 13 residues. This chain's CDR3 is CASSETSRGKLFF. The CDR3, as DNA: TGCGCCAGCAGTGAGACGTCCCGGGGAAAACTGTTTTTT.